The entry that follows covers one TCR beta chain sequence. Its antigen is as yet unknown. Only in-frame clones appear in the TCRdb table, and some are missing; sequencing was by immunoSEQ multiplex PCR. The data hold roughly 100,000 clones, with 90% to 95% observed a single time. This sample was taken from a study of siplizumab effects on memory and regulatory T cells. The CDR3 has 17 amino acids. The V and J ends lost 0 bases and 4 bases respectively, with 19 bases between them. Germline V gene lookup returns CDR1 LGHNA and CDR2 YNFKEQ. Study results and limitations: Naive T cells looked more diverse than memory cells, and they looked like major contributors to the alloresponse.

Sequenced sample: CD4+ T cells sorted from blood. This receptor was taken from a human donor in good health. V usage is TRBV4-2 and J usage is TRBJ2-7; TRBD2 might be the D (6 bases). This chain's CDR3 is CASSQDIGGGNWYEQYF. CDR3 coding DNA: TGTGCCAGCAGCCAAGATATCGGTGGCGGGAATTGGTACGAGCAGTACTTC.